The T cell receptor beta chain described here comes from a study of blood T cells in healthy people across ages. Then a second PCR, running roughly 6 to 12 cycles, was carried out with a sample-barcoded 5' primer and a J-beta primer mix. Using its own MiXCR run on the 5' RACE reads, TCRdb lists one record per CDR3 protein. The table lists over 1,200,000 distinct CDR3 sequences, 59% of them singletons, with 5.5% to 8% in the top ten. The CDR3 has 14 amino acids. Trimming pared 0 bases from V and 2 bases from J, leaving 11 bases between. The germline gives CDR1 DFQATT, CDR2 SNEGSKA (reference sequence). This clonotype showed up just a few times.

This rearrangement joins TRBV20-1 to TRBJ2-7, with D maybe TRBD1 (5 bases). Material for sequencing was blood. This receptor was taken from a man aged 18 to 29 in good health. The CDR3 sequence is CSARDRQGTYEQYF. The CDR3 DNA follows: TGCAGTGCTAGAGATCGGCAGGGAACCTACGAGCAGTACTTC.